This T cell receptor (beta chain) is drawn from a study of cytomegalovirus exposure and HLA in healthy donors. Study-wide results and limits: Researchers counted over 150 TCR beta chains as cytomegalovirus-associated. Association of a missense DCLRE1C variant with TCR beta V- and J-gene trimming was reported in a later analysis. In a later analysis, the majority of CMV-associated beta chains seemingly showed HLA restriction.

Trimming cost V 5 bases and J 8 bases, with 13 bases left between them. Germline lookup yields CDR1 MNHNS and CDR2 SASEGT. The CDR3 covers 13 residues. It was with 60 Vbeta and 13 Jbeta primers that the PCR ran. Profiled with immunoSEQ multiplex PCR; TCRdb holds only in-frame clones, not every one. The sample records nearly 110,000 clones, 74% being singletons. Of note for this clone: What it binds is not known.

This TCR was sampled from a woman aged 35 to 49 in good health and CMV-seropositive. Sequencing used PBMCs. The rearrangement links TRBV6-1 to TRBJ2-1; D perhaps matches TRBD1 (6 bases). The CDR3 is CASSIIQGYEQFF. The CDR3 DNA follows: TGTGCCAGCAGTATAATACAGGGCTATGAGCAGTTCTTC.